This TCR beta chain appears in the sequencing data of a study of blood T cell repertoires in COVID-19. Turning to the study itself: Donors in Cohort 3 who had recovered were those with two negative PCRs, healthcare professional clearance, or resolution of their symptoms.

Assay used: immunoSEQ multiplex PCR; TCRdb lists only in-frame clones, some missing. This sample has roughly 340,000 clones, with around 87% found just once. The V gene's germline CDR1 is SEHNR and CDR2 FQNEAQ (reference sequence). The length of the CDR3 is 19 residues. The V segment lost 0 bases and the J segment 0 bases; nucleotides outside the gene matches: 10. V usage is TRBV7-9 and J usage is TRBJ1-3; 8 bases are a match to TRBD1. The clonotype was recovered from a man aged 35 to 55 in a cohort exposed to, infected with or recovered from COVID-19 (not recorded which). The material sequenced was PBMCs or T cells enriched from blood (not recorded which). This CDR3 is CASSLAGWGQESSGNTIYF. CDR3 in DNA: TGTGCCAGCAGCTTAGCGGGTTGGGGACAGGAGAGCTCTGGAAACACCATATATTTT.